This TCR beta chain was recovered during a study of post-analysis software for immune sequencing data. Study-level information: Patients with relapsing-remitting, secondary progressive and progressive-relapsing multiple sclerosis courses were all represented.

This clonotype appeared a few times. The target antigen is unknown. Prepared libraries of TCR beta cDNA carried unique molecular identifiers. Each batch of roughly 1 to 11 million T cells produced roughly 0.5 million cDNA molecules. A single record per CDR3 protein comes from TCRdb applying MiXCR to the PCR reads. The top ten hold 13% of the sample, which has hundreds of thousands of distinct CDR3 sequences, around a third seen once. General observations from the study: Controls' normalized Chao1 diversity significantly exceeded that of multiple sclerosis patients. Among about 5 TRBV segments more frequent in patients than controls were TRBV5-6, TRBV5-1 and TRBV20-1. By F measure, samples from a shared preparation batch strongly co-clustered.

The CDR3 covers 12 residues. The V gene lost 8 bases and the J gene lost 5 bases, with 12 bases spanning the gap. CDR1 is MNHEY and CDR2 is SVGAGI in the germline V gene. Sequenced sample: blood. This TCR came from a girl aged 10-17 years with multiple sclerosis. The chain joins TRBV6-5 to TRBJ1-2; TRBD1 might be the D (5 bases). CDR3 in DNA: TGTGCCAGCTTTAAAGGGGAATATGGCTACACCTTC. This encodes CASFKGEYGYTF.